Listed here are 20 T cell receptor beta chains from one sample, sequenced in a study of early T cells in non-severe SARS-CoV-2 infection. One entry per CDR3 protein, called by TCRdb with MiXCR from the 5' RACE reads. The table has roughly 70,000 distinct CDR3 sequences, just over 20% seen once; the top ten hold approximately 15%. Sequencing used whole blood, obtained at baseline. Receptor source: an adult who was a healthcare worker with PCR-confirmed SARS-CoV-2 infection or an uninfected control (not recorded which).

The rearrangement uses TRBV5-1 and TRBJ2-1; D might be TRBD1 or TRBD2, each matching 6 bases. The germline V and J ends were trimmed by 5 bases and 3 bases, with 12 bases remaining between them. The CDR3 has 14 residues. The germline CDR1 and CDR2 sequences are SGHRS and YFSETQ. CDR3: CASSYGGHYNEQFF. CDR3 coding DNA: TGCGCCAGCAGTTACGGGGGCCACTACAATGAGCAGTTCTTC.

The V and J genes are TRBV20-1 and TRBJ2-7; D uncertain. The CDR3 sequence is 13 residues long. V lost 4 bases and J 6 bases, leaving 16 bases between the germline ends. The V gene's germline CDR1 is DFQATT and CDR2 SNEGSKA (reference sequence). For the CDR3, the DNA is TGCAGTGCTACGGGCAGTGCCCAGGTCGAGCAGTACTTC. Its translation: CSATGSAQVEQYF.

As regards this clonotype: The conserved final phenylalanine or tryptophan is absent from the CDR3, which likely points to a read error. The chain links TRBV29-1 to TRBJ2-7, with D tentatively TRBD1 (5 bases). V was shortened by 4 bases and J by 2 bases, with 12 bases between the two germline ends. The germline gives CDR1 SQVTM, CDR2 ANQGSEA. The CDR3 loop spans 13 amino acids. The CDR3 DNA follows: TGCAGCGTTGCCCCGTCAGGGCCCTACGAGCAGTACTCC. This codes for CSVAPSGPYEQYS.

The rearrangement joins TRBV24-1 to TRBJ2-3, with D possibly being TRBD1 (5 bases). V lost 4 bases to trimming and J lost 2 bases, with 9 bases between them. Per the germline V gene, CDR1 is KGHDR and CDR2 is SFDVKD. The CDR3 runs to 14 residues. The CDR3 is CATSDRANTDTQYF. Here the CDR3 DNA reads TGTGCCACCAGTGACAGGGCCAACACAGATACGCAGTATTTT.

This chain links TRBV30 with TRBJ1-1; D gene unclear. Germline CDR1 GTSNPN, CDR2 SVGIG (reference sequence). The CDR3 is 14 residues long. V was trimmed by 0 bases and J by 7 bases, leaving 15 bases between them. DNA of the CDR3: TGTGCCTGGAGTGTTCCGGGGAGATGGAATGAAGCTTTCTTT. The encoded protein is CAWSVPGRWNEAFF.

The chain employs TRBV4-1 and TRBJ1-2; D might be TRBD1 (5 bases). From germline, CDR1 is MGHRA and CDR2 YSYEKL. Trimming stripped 0 bases from V and 4 bases from J, with 15 bases between. The CDR3 spans 16 residues. This chain's CDR3 is CASSQDHRDPLYGYTF. The CDR3 nucleotides read TGCGCCAGCAGCCAAGATCACCGGGACCCCCTCTATGGCTACACCTTC.

This clonotype was recorded a few times. V and J are TRBV7-9 and TRBJ1-1, with no clear D. The length of the CDR3 is 12 residues. Germline CDR1 SEHNR, CDR2 FQNEAQ (reference sequence). V was shortened by 1 base and J by 7 bases, with 7 bases between the two germline ends. The CDR3 DNA follows: TGTGCCAGCAGCTTAGGGTCCAATGAAGCTTTCTTT. Its translation: CASSLGSNEAFF.

The rearrangement joins TRBV29-1 to TRBJ2-1; no definite D call. V was clipped by 5 bases and J by 4 bases, with 15 bases between them. This CDR3 is 14 amino acids long. CDR1 SQVTM and CDR2 ANQGSEA come from the germline V gene. CDR3 nucleotide sequence: TGCAGCGTTCGGATGACATCGGGTTACAATGAGCAGTTCTTC. Protein: CSVRMTSGYNEQFF.

In its sample, this clonotype was seen a few times. The chain carries TRBV12-3 or TRBV12-4 and TRBJ1-5, with D hard to call. The CDR3 runs 13 residues. V gave up 9 bases and J gave up 2 bases, with 11 bases separating them. Here the CDR3 DNA reads TGTGCCAGTTGTCGGGTTGGCAATCAGCCCCAGCATTTT. Encoded protein: CASCRVGNQPQHF.

The chain carries TRBV6-2 or TRBV6-3 and TRBJ2-7, with 7 bases matching TRBD2. The CDR3 spans 17 residues. V lost 4 bases to trimming and J lost 1 base; unmatched junction nucleotides: 13. In germline, CDR1 is MNHEY, CDR2 SVGEGT. DNA for the CDR3: TGTGCCAGCAGTTTCATGAGTATGGCTAGCGGATCCTACGAGCAGTACTTC. This translates into CASSFMSMASGSYEQYF.

This clonotype was seen more than once but under ten times. V usage is TRBV30 and J usage is TRBJ2-2; perhaps TRBD2 as D (5 bases). V was trimmed by 1 base and J by 8 bases, leaving 11 bases between them. Germline-derived CDR1 and CDR2 are GTSNPN and SVGIG (reference sequence). The CDR3 runs to 13 residues. CDR3 DNA sequence: TGTGCCTGGAGTGCCGGGGTTGCAGGGGAGCTGTTTTTT. The encoded protein is CAWSAGVAGELFF.

In its sample, this clonotype was seen a few times. This rearrangement joins TRBV20-1 to TRBJ2-5, with D possibly TRBD1 on 5 matching bases. V lost 0 bases and J lost 2, with 10 bases in between. CDR3 length equals 14 residues. Germline CDR1 is DFQATT and CDR2 is SNEGSKA (reference sequence). The DNA for the CDR3 is TGCAGTGCTAGAGATTGGGGCAGGCAAGAGACCCAGTACTTC. It is translated as CSARDWGRQETQYF.

This rearrangement joins TRBV20-1 to TRBJ2-1; weak D call: TRBD2 (6 bases). Trimming pared 6 bases from V and 5 bases from J, leaving 11 bases between. The CDR3 runs 12 residues. The germline CDR1 and CDR2 sequences are DFQATT and SNEGSKA (reference sequence). In DNA form, the CDR3 reads TGCAGTGCCCCGGGGGTGAACAATGAGCAGTTCTTC. Amino acid sequence: CSAPGVNNEQFF.

The V and J genes are TRBV7-3 and TRBJ2-3, with TRBD1 matching over 7 bases. The ends lost 3 bases at V and 4 bases at J; junction bases unmatched: 7. The CDR3 consists of 15 residues. Germline V gene data show CDR1 as SGHTA and CDR2 as FQGTGA. CDR3 nucleotide sequence: TGTGCCAGCAGCTTTACAGGGGCAGGGGCAGATACGCAGTATTTT. Encoded protein: CASSFTGAGADTQYF. Variable domain in full (rest from reference TRBV7-3 and TRBJ2-3): GAGVSQTPSNKVTEKGKYVELRCDPISGHTALYWYRQSLGQGPEFLIYFQGTGAADDSGLPNDRFFAVRPEGSVSTLKIQRTERGDSAVYLCASSFTGAGADTQYFGPGTRLTVL.

A few counts support this clonotype. The chain has TRBV6-6 and TRBJ2-1; D is unresolved. Germline V gives CDR1 MNHNY, CDR2 SVGAGI (reference sequence). There are 14 residues in the CDR3. Trimming stripped 2 bases from V and 4 bases from J, with 9 bases between. The CDR3 is CASSYRYTYNEQFF. The CDR3 coding sequence is TGTGCCAGCAGTTACCGCTACACTTACAATGAGCAGTTCTTC.

This clonotype occurred a few times. V is TRBV12-3 or TRBV12-4 and J is TRBJ2-5; a weak D match, TRBD2 (7 bases). With 0 bases removed from V and 6 bases from J, the gap between germline ends came to 11 bases. The CDR3 sequence is 14 residues long. CDR3 nucleotides: TGTGCCAGCAGTTTAGCGGGGGGGCCCCAGACCCAGTACTTC. Protein sequence: CASSLAGGPQTQYF.

V gene TRBV2 combines with J gene TRBJ1-1; D gene ambiguous. Deletions cut 7 bases from V and 2 bases from J, with 14 bases between. This CDR3 comprises 14 residues. Germline V lookup: CDR1 SNHLY, CDR2 FYNNEI. The CDR3 spells CASTTRRGNTEAFF. CDR3 sequence (DNA): TGTGCCAGCACAACCCGTCGGGGAAACACTGAAGCTTTCTTT.

This clonotype occurred many times. This chain uses TRBV14 with TRBJ2-3; D not resolved. The germline CDR1 and CDR2 sequences are SGHDN and FVKESK. The CDR3 length is 13 residues. The ends were cut back, 4 bases at V and 7 bases at J, with 12 bases in the middle. CDR3 loop: CASSLGRSNTQYF. The CDR3 DNA follows: TGTGCCAGCAGCCTGGGAAGGTCCAATACGCAGTATTTT. Filled out from reference TRBV14 and TRBJ2-3, the complete variable domain reads EAGVTQFPSHSVIEKGQTVTLRCDPISGHDNLYWYRRVMGKEIKFLLHFVKESKQDESGMPNNRFLAERTGGTYSTLKVQPAELEDSGVYFCASSLGRSNTQYFGPGTRLTVL.

This clonotype has just a few counts. The chain is built from TRBV5-1 and TRBJ1-2, with 7 positions matching TRBD1. This CDR3 is built from 14 residues. J gave up 3 bases and V 4 bases, and 6 bases lay outside the gene matches. Germline assignment: CDR1 SGHRS and CDR2 YFSETQ. The CDR3 DNA reads TGCGCCAGCAGCGCACGACAGGGCCACTATGGCTACACCTTC. Translated, it gives CASSARQGHYGYTF. Complete variable domain (other parts from reference TRBV5-1 and TRBJ1-2): KAGVTQTPRYLIKTRGQQVTLSCSPISGHRSVSWYQQTPGQGLQFLFEYFSETQRNKGNFPGRFSGRQFSNSRSEMNVSTLELGDSALYLCASSARQGHYGYTFGSGTRLTVV.

The V gene is TRBV6-1, the J gene TRBJ2-1, with 7 bases identical to TRBD2. The CDR3 runs 17 residues. The J segment lost 0 bases and the V segment lost 4 bases, leaving 9 bases of the junction unmatched. Germline-derived CDR1 and CDR2 are MNHNS and SASEGT. This CDR3 is CASSAFPLADSYNEQFF. The DNA of the CDR3 is TGTGCCAGCAGTGCCTTCCCTCTAGCGGACTCCTACAATGAGCAGTTCTTC.